A single sample gave rise to the 26 T cell receptor beta chains below, sequenced in a study of immune evolution from preneoplasia to lung adenocarcinoma. The table came from immunoSEQ multiplex PCR; TCRdb's copy has only in-frame clones and leaves some out. The sample lists roughly 8,100 clones; 74% were seen once. Sample: FFPE atypical adenomatous hyperplasia tissue from the lung. Noted subset: atypical adenomatous hyperplasia (AAH), lung preneoplasia. These receptors originate from an older donor with lung adenocarcinoma. Some clones in this sample may be carry-over from other donors' samples.

The table lists this clone with a count of one. At one end the junction does not follow the germline gene, possibly because of a read error. The chain joins TRBV7-7 to TRBJ2-7; 8 nucleotides agree with TRBD1. Germline loops: CDR1 SSHAT, CDR2 FNYEAQ (reference sequence). This CDR3 contains 15 residues. The CDR3 sequence: CASSPFRDRHYEQYF. CDR3 in DNA: TGTGCTAGCAGCCCCTTCCGGGACAGGCACTACGAGCAGTACTTC.

As for this clone: Being one base from a much bigger clone, this may be a read error. CDR3 nucleotides: TGTGCCAGCAGCAGCGAAACCTACGAGCAGTACTTC. Protein product: CASSSETYEQYF. V is TRBV21-1 and J is TRBJ2-7; the listed D gene, TRBD2, was not tested against the DNA. TRBV21-1 is marked as a pseudogene. The CDR3 extends over 12 amino acids.

The J gene is TRBJ2-7, the V gene TRBV7-2; D is possibly TRBD1 or TRBD2 (5 bases each). The V end was cut by 6 bases, the J end by 6 bases, with 18 bases between. Germline V gives CDR1 SGHTA, CDR2 FQGNSA. The CDR3 loop spans 14 amino acids. CDR3 region: CASSPRDPTFEQYF. As DNA, the CDR3 is TGTGCCAGCAGTCCCCGGGACCCTACGTTCGAGCAGTACTTC.

The chain employs TRBV18 and TRBJ1-1; a possible D gene is TRBD1 (5 bases). Per germline, CDR1 KGHSH and CDR2 LQKENI. This CDR3 has 12 amino acids. The V and J ends lost 5 bases and 8 bases respectively, with 12 bases between them. CDR3: CASSTQGLEAFF. The CDR3 DNA sequence: TGTGCCAGCTCAACGCAGGGCTTGGAAGCTTTCTTT.

This clone showed up just once. The chain uses TRBV7-8 and TRBJ2-5, with D unclear. This CDR3 has 11 amino acids. V lost 5 bases and J lost 3, with 4 bases in between. In germline, CDR1 is SGHVS, CDR2 FQNEAQ. CDR3 DNA: TGTGCCAGCAGCCATAAAGAGACCCAGTACTTC. As protein: CASSHKETQYF.

The table lists this clone with a few counts. The chain links TRBV9 to TRBJ1-5, with a possible D match to TRBD1 (5 bases). The V gene lost 3 bases and the J gene lost 4 bases, with 14 bases spanning the gap. Germline lookup yields CDR1 SGDLS and CDR2 YYNGEE. The CDR3 is 15 residues long. CDR3 sequence reads: CASSEAGAGNQPQHF. The CDR3 DNA reads as TGTGCCAGCAGCGAAGCCGGGGCAGGGAATCAGCCCCAGCATTTT.

The CDR3 protein is CASSQGTGTGTYNEQFF. The CDR3 DNA follows: TGTGCCAGCAGTCAAGGGACAGGGACAGGGACATACAATGAGCAGTTCTTC. This chain links TRBV5-4 with TRBJ2-1; 9 bases align to TRBD1. Germline V gives CDR1 SGHNT, CDR2 YYREEE (reference sequence). The CDR3 contains 17 residues. The J segment lost 4 bases and the V segment lost 5 bases, leaving 13 bases of the junction unmatched.

The chain carries TRBV18 and TRBJ2-3, with D possibly called TRBD1 or TRBD2 (6 bases each). Germline V gene lookup returns CDR1 KGHSH and CDR2 LQKENI. The CDR3 consists of 14 residues. The V gene lost 6 bases and the J gene lost 2 bases, with 12 bases spanning the gap. The CDR3 region has the DNA TGTGCCAGCTCCCGGGGGACATACACAGATACGCAGTATTTT. Amino acid sequence: CASSRGTYTDTQYF.

The V gene is TRBV19, the J gene TRBJ2-7, with D maybe TRBD1 (6 bases). With 4 bases removed from V and 4 bases from J, the gap between germline ends came to 17 bases. Germline V gene lookup returns CDR1 LNHDA and CDR2 SQIVND (reference sequence). The CDR3 sequence is 15 residues long. Here the CDR3 reads CASSTASDSFYEQYF. In DNA form, the CDR3 reads TGTGCCAGTAGTACCGCCTCGGACAGCTTTTACGAGCAGTACTTC. Drawing the rest from reference TRBV19 and TRBJ2-7, the complete variable domain is DGGITQSPKYLFRKEGQNVTLSCEQNLNHDAMYWYRQDPGQGLRLIYYSQIVNDFQKGDIAEGYSVSREKKESFPLTVTSAQKNPTAFYLCASSTASDSFYEQYFGPGTRLTVT.

The chain is built from TRBV7-8 and TRBJ2-3; D call uncertain. The length of the CDR3 is 11 residues. V lost 5 bases to trimming and J lost 6 bases, with 6 bases between them. CDR1 is SGHVS, CDR2 FQNEAQ, per germline. The CDR3 DNA reads as TGTGCCAGCAGCGCACAGGATACGCAGTATTTT. This gives the protein CASSAQDTQYF.

J is TRBJ1-1 and V is TRBV9; D is possibly TRBD1 (6 bases). CDR1 and CDR2 from the germline V gene are SGDLS and YYNGEE. The CDR3 is 13 residues long. The V and J ends lost 4 bases and 6 bases respectively, with 13 bases between them. The CDR3 is CASSSGDIPEAFF. In nucleotides, the CDR3 is TGTGCCAGCAGCTCAGGGGATATTCCTGAAGCTTTCTTT.

V gene TRBV6-5 combines with J gene TRBJ1-1, with a tentative D call TRBD1 (5 bases). This CDR3 contains 13 residues. Per germline, CDR1 MNHEY and CDR2 SVGAGI. The CDR3 region has the DNA TGTGGCACAGGCCCGATGGTGGGCACTGAAGCTTTCTTT. It codes for CGTGPMVGTEAFF.

The chain joins TRBV6-6 to TRBJ2-7, with TRBD2 identical over 8 bases. This CDR3 is 14 amino acids long. The J segment lost 2 bases and the V segment lost 5 bases, leaving 5 bases of the junction unmatched. Germline assignment: CDR1 MNHNY and CDR2 SVGAGI (reference sequence). The CDR3 reads CASSNVAGTYEQYF. The CDR3 coding sequence is TGTGCCAGCAGTAACGTAGCGGGAACCTACGAGCAGTACTTC.

CDR3 amino acids: CASSFGGGTTNEKLFF. CDR3 DNA: TGTGCCAGCAGTTTTGGGGGGGGCACAACTAATGAAAAACTGTTTTTT. The V and J genes are TRBV6-6 and TRBJ1-4, with a tentative D call TRBD1 (6 bases). Trimming stripped 4 bases from V and 0 bases from J, with 12 bases between. This CDR3 is 16 amino acids long. CDR1 and CDR2 (germline): MNHNY, SVGAGI (reference sequence).

V gene TRBV5-6 combines with J gene TRBJ1-2, with D unresolved. The length of the CDR3 is 12 residues. V was shortened by 5 bases and J by 8 bases, with 13 bases between the two germline ends. Germline V gene sequence: CDR1 SGHDT, CDR2 YYEEEE. CDR3 nucleotide sequence: TGTGCCAGCAGTAAGGAGCTGGGAGGCTACACCTTC. This gives the protein CASSKELGGYTF.

The rearrangement uses TRBV29-1 and TRBJ2-5, with D tentatively TRBD1 (6 bases). The CDR3 covers 13 residues. The ends were cut back, 6 bases at V and 0 bases at J, with 11 bases in the middle. Germline V gene sequence: CDR1 SQVTM, CDR2 ANQGSEA. The CDR3 DNA reads TGCAGCGTCAACCAGGGGAACCAAGAGACCCAGTACTTC. Encoded protein: CSVNQGNQETQYF.

DNA of the CDR3: TGTGCCAGCAGCGTGGGGTTCTGGGGCAATCAGCCCCAGCATTTT. It is translated as CASSVGFWGNQPQHF. The chain couples TRBV6-5 to TRBJ1-5, with no clear D. V lost 6 bases to trimming and J lost 2 bases, with 14 bases between them. The CDR3 length is 15 residues. Germline CDR1 is MNHEY and CDR2 is SVGAGI.

The V call is TRBV7-8, the J call TRBJ2-2, with TRBD2 as a possible D gene (6 bases). The germline V and J ends were trimmed by 4 bases and 6 bases, with 9 bases remaining between them. The germline CDR1 and CDR2 sequences are SGHVS and FQNEAQ. This CDR3 contains 13 residues. The CDR3 sequence is CASSSREAGELFF. The CDR3 DNA is TGTGCCAGCAGCTCCAGGGAGGCCGGGGAGCTGTTTTTT. Complete variable domain (other parts from reference TRBV7-8 and TRBJ2-2): GAGVSQSPRYKVAKRGQDVALRCDPISGHVSLFWYQQALGQGPEFLTYFQNEAQLDKSGLPSDRFFAERPEGSVSTLKIQRTQQEDSAVYLCASSSREAGELFFGEGSRLTVL.

This sequence joins TRBV28 and TRBJ2-4; D gene ambiguous. Trimming left V 9 bases short and J 3 bases short, with 12 bases between. CDR1 MDHEN and CDR2 SYDVKM come from the germline V gene. The CDR3 loop spans 13 amino acids. The CDR3 spells CASGDLGKNIQYF. The CDR3 DNA follows: TGTGCCAGTGGGGATCTCGGCAAAAACATTCAGTACTTC.

The rearrangement uses TRBV25-1 and TRBJ1-1; 10 positions match TRBD1. Germline CDR1 is MGHDK and CDR2 is SYGVNS. There are 16 residues in the CDR3. V lost 3 bases, J lost 1 base, and 5 bases stayed unmatched. For the CDR3, the DNA is TGTGCCAGCAGTGATCTGGACAGGGGGTGGAACACTGAAGCTTTCTTT. This encodes CASSDLDRGWNTEAFF.

J is TRBJ2-7 and V is TRBV7-2, with TRBD1 identical over 9 bases. The CDR3 totals 14 residues. Per the germline V gene, CDR1 is SGHTA and CDR2 is FQGNSA. The trim removed 6 bases at V and 9 bases at J, leaving 12 bases unmatched. The CDR3 sequence: CASRSGTGSNRQYF. The CDR3 nucleotides are TGTGCCAGCAGATCCGGGACAGGGTCGAACCGGCAGTACTTC.

CDR3 region: CATVGGTNEKLFF. CDR3 DNA: TGTGCCACCGTCGGGGGGACTAATGAAAAACTGTTTTTT. The chain combines TRBV28 with TRBJ1-4; possible D gene TRBD1, 5 bases. Trimming removed 10 bases at V and 2 bases at J, with 11 bases between. Germline V lookup: CDR1 MDHEN, CDR2 SYDVKM. There are 13 residues in the CDR3.

The V gene is TRBV7-2, the J gene TRBJ2-1; D possibly corresponds to TRBD2 (6 bases). Germline V gene sequence: CDR1 SGHTA, CDR2 FQGNSA. With 2 bases removed from V and 2 bases from J, the gap between germline ends came to 13 bases. The CDR3 consists of 16 residues. DNA for the CDR3: TGTGCCAGCAGCTTATGGGGGACGGGGGCCTACAATGAGCAGTTCTTC. It specifies CASSLWGTGAYNEQFF.

CDR3 protein: CASSPGQSSGNTIYF. CDR3 DNA: TGTGCCAGCAGCCCCGGACAGTCGTCTGGAAACACCATATATTTT. This sequence joins TRBV9 and TRBJ1-3; perhaps TRBD1 as D (6 bases). CDR1 is SGDLS and CDR2 is YYNGEE in the germline V gene. Trimming cost V 4 bases and J 1 base, with 12 bases left between them. The CDR3 extends over 15 amino acids. Supplemented by reference TRBV9 and TRBJ1-3, the full variable domain reads DSGVTQTPKHLITATGQRVTLRCSPRSGDLSVYWYQQSLDQGLQFLIQYYNGEERAKGNILERFSAQQFPDLHSELNLSSLELGDSALYFCASSPGQSSGNTIYFGEGSWLTVV.

This sequence joins TRBV5-4 and TRBJ2-7; TRBD2 matches at 8 bases. CDR3 length: 15 residues. Unmatched junction bases numbered 6, after V lost 4 bases and J lost 0 bases. Per germline, CDR1 SGHNT and CDR2 YYREEE (reference sequence). The CDR3 spells CASSPGGGSSYEQYF. The CDR3 nucleotides read TGTGCCAGCAGCCCCGGGGGGGGGTCCTCCTACGAGCAGTACTTC.

The genes are TRBV28 and TRBJ1-5, with D maybe TRBD1 (6 bases). The V gene's germline CDR1 is MDHEN and CDR2 SYDVKM. Trimming cost V 0 bases and J 7 bases, with 10 bases left between them. This CDR3 contains 14 residues. CDR3 residues: CASSLWDRNQPQHF. CDR3 nucleotides: TGTGCCAGCAGTTTATGGGACAGAAACCAGCCCCAGCATTTT.